Described below is a single T cell receptor (beta chain) sequence and its context. The antigen remains undetermined. From germline, CDR1 is LNHDA and CDR2 SQIVND (reference sequence). The V gene end was trimmed by 3 bases and the J gene end by 5 bases; junction bases not matched to a gene: 8. The CDR3 has 15 amino acids. Some clones are missing from TCRdb's copy, which holds only in-frame ones; the method was immunoSEQ multiplex PCR. The sample contains 21,000 or so clones, roughly 93% of which appear only once. Blood CD4+ CD25-low CD127-high conventional T cells supplied the genomic DNA template. This specimen belongs to a study of regulatory and conventional T cells in RAG deficiency. Findings and limits, study-wide: Shorter CDR3s in all patient subsets; >85% Treg-Tconv overlap in Omenn.

The sample was also linked to a second study, of regulatory T cells. This second report adds: The primer mix had 52 TRBV and 13 TRBJ primers.

This clonotype originated in a human donor in good health. The rearrangement joins TRBV19 to TRBJ2-5; 8 bases align to TRBD2. Sequenced input: CD4+ T cells sorted from blood. CDR3 nucleotides: TGTGCCAGTAGTATTTCGGGACTAGTCACGGAGACCCAGTACTTC. The encoded protein is CASSISGLVTETQYF.